The 5 T cell receptor beta chains listed next were all sequenced from one sample in a study of T cells in localized non-small cell lung cancer. The method was immunoSEQ multiplex PCR; TCRdb's version includes in-frame clones alone and lacks a portion of them. Altogether about 33,000 clones are present, 86% being singletons, with the ten largest covering around 4.2%. The specimen comprised peripheral blood, sampled before any cancer treatment. These receptors all come from a male donor older than 55 with stage III lung adenocarcinoma.

The chain has TRBV29-1 and TRBJ2-7, with D perhaps given as TRBD1 or TRBD2 (6 bases each). Germline lookup yields CDR1 SQVTM and CDR2 ANQGSEA. With 7 bases removed from V and 2 bases from J, the gap between germline ends came to 18 bases. The CDR3 has 14 amino acids. The chain's CDR3 is CSALGGTSAYEQYF. CDR3 sequence (DNA): TGCAGCGCTTTAGGGGGGACCTCAGCCTACGAGCAGTACTTC.

This chain connects TRBV27 to TRBJ2-7; a weak D match, TRBD1 (5 bases). CDR3 size: 14 residues. V dropped 5 bases and J dropped 4 bases, with 15 bases sitting between them. The germline CDR1 and CDR2 sequences are MNHEY and SMNVEV (reference sequence). CDR3 amino acids: CASSPSPGWYEQYF. The CDR3 DNA reads TGTGCCAGCAGTCCCTCCCCAGGGTGGTACGAGCAGTACTTC.

In this sample, this clone turned up a few times. The chain uses TRBV6-4 and TRBJ2-6; D not certain. The V end lost 3 bases, the J end lost 1 base, and 10 bases lay between the germline ends. Germline values: CDR1 MRHNA, CDR2 SNTAGT. This CDR3 region has 16 residues. The CDR3 DNA sequence: TGTGCCAGCAGTGAAAGGACGGATTCTGGGGCCAACGTCCTGACTTTC. Protein sequence: CASSERTDSGANVLTF.

This chain joins TRBV5-1 and TRBJ2-7; D gene ambiguous. This CDR3 is built from 12 residues. CDR1 is SGHRS and CDR2 is YFSETQ in the germline V gene. Trimming took off 0 bases at V and 5 bases at J, with 6 bases between the two ends. CDR3 nucleotides: TGCGCCAGCAGCTTGGAATCGCACGAGCAGTACTTC. It yields the protein CASSLESHEQYF.

The chain combines TRBV19 with TRBJ2-5, with TRBD1 matching over 7 bases. Germline CDR1 is LNHDA and CDR2 is SQIVND (reference sequence). After removal of 3 bases from V and 2 bases from J, the junction contained 3 bases not matched to a gene. The CDR3 length is 14 residues. The DNA of the CDR3 is TGTGCCAGTAGTATCAGCAGGGGGCAAGAGACCCAGTACTTC. This translates into CASSISRGQETQYF.